Listed here are 19 T cell receptor beta chains from one sample, sequenced in a study of radiotherapy plus CTLA-4 blockade in lung cancer. TCRdb's table, derived via immunoSEQ multiplex PCR, lists solely in-frame clones and lacks some. The sample records some 78,000 clones, 70% to 90% being singletons. The source material was peripheral blood, sampled from a patient treated with radiotherapy plus ipilimumab. Receptors were obtained from a human donor with non-small cell lung cancer who had a partial response to radiotherapy plus ipilimumab.

The V call is TRBV11-3, the J call TRBJ2-3; D is uncertain. This CDR3 region has 14 residues. The germline CDR1 and CDR2 sequences are SGHNT and YENEEA. V was clipped by 3 bases and J by 4 bases, with 11 bases between them. The CDR3, as DNA: TGTGCCAGCAGCTTGAACAATAACCCAGATACGCAGTATTTT. Translation: CASSLNNNPDTQYF.

The chain links TRBV5-4 to TRBJ2-7; TRBD1 might be the D (6 bases). This CDR3 is 15 amino acids long. V lost 0 bases and J lost 4, with 14 bases in between. Germline V CDR1 and CDR2: SGHNT, YYREEE (reference sequence). The CDR3 sequence: CASSLVTGIPYEQYF. The CDR3 DNA is TGTGCCAGCAGCTTGGTCACAGGGATTCCGTACGAGCAGTACTTC.

The V call is TRBV5-8, the J call TRBJ1-1; TRBD1 agrees at 7 bases. After removal of 4 bases from V and 1 base from J, the junction contained 16 bases not matched to a gene. The germline gives CDR1 SGHTS, CDR2 YDEGEE. CDR3 length equals 18 residues. CDR3 sequence reads: CASSDIQGVMISNTEAFF. CDR3 sequence (DNA): TGTGCCAGCAGCGACATCCAGGGGGTCATGATCTCGAACACTGAAGCTTTCTTT.

The chain joins TRBV2 to TRBJ1-1; TRBD1 aligns across 8 bases. CDR1 and CDR2 (germline): SNHLY, FYNNEI. Unmatched junction bases numbered 3, after V lost 2 bases and J lost 4 bases. The CDR3 is made up of 14 amino acids. CDR3 sequence: CASSETGGITEAFF. CDR3 coding DNA: TGTGCCAGCAGTGAAACAGGGGGTATCACTGAAGCTTTCTTT.

V is TRBV4-3 and J is TRBJ1-2; D perhaps matches TRBD1 (6 bases). From germline, CDR1 is LGHNA and CDR2 YSLEER. The germline V and J ends were trimmed by 3 bases and 3 bases, with 17 bases remaining between them. The CDR3 spans 16 residues. The CDR3 DNA sequence: TGCGCCAGCAGCCAGCGCACCGGGGGGCTAGACTATGGCTACACCTTC. This codes for CASSQRTGGLDYGYTF.

The chain has TRBV27 and TRBJ2-5, with TRBD1 identical over 9 bases. V was clipped by 8 bases and J by 6 bases; unmatched bases: 10. The V gene's germline CDR1 is MNHEY and CDR2 SMNVEV (reference sequence). The CDR3 loop spans 14 amino acids. The CDR3 spells CASRGQGSRKTQYF. DNA of the CDR3: TGTGCCAGCCGGGGACAGGGAAGCCGAAAGACCCAGTACTTC.

The chain employs TRBV28 and TRBJ2-7; 9 positions match TRBD1. V shed 2 bases, J shed 3 bases, and the junction held 2 bases outside the gene matches. The CDR3 consists of 14 residues. Looked up from germline, CDR1 is MDHEN and CDR2 is SYDVKM. CDR3 residues: CASSLGTGFYEQYF. CDR3 bases: TGTGCCAGCAGTTTAGGGACAGGGTTCTACGAGCAGTACTTC.

Worth noting for this clone: Other DNA sequences in this specimen translate into the identical CDR3. This rearrangement joins TRBV6-4 to TRBJ1-6; no clear D gene. The germline V gene encodes CDR1 MRHNA and CDR2 SNTAGT. The CDR3 contains 13 residues. Trimming removed 6 bases from V and 4 bases from J, with 7 bases in between. CDR3 nucleotides: TGTGCCAGCAGACGGGATTATAATTCACCCCTCCACTTT. It translates to CASRRDYNSPLHF.

This sequence joins TRBV10-3 and TRBJ2-5, with 9 positions matching TRBD2. The length of the CDR3 is 14 residues. V lost 8 bases and J lost 5; bases outside the gene matches: 9. In germline, CDR1 is ENHRY, CDR2 SYGVKD. The CDR3 DNA sequence: TGTGCCATCGGCGGGGGGGAGGGGCCCGAGACCCAGTACTTC. Translated: CAIGGGEGPETQYF.

V is TRBV5-4 and J is TRBJ2-1; the D gene is possibly TRBD2 (7 bases). V was trimmed by 2 bases and J by 1 base, leaving 10 bases between them. The CDR3 is made up of 15 amino acids. Germline V CDR1 and CDR2: SGHNT, YYREEE (reference sequence). CDR3 sequence (DNA): TGTGCCAGCAGCTTAAGGGGGGGGTCCTACAATGAGCAGTTCTTC. Its protein is CASSLRGGSYNEQFF.

V is TRBV19 and J is TRBJ1-2, with TRBD1 matching over 8 bases. CDR3 length: 14 amino acids. The V gene's germline CDR1 is LNHDA and CDR2 SQIVND (reference sequence). J gave up 4 bases and V 3 bases, and 4 bases lay outside the gene matches. The CDR3 DNA is TGTGCCAGTAGTATTTCTACAGGGGGCTATGGCTACACCTTC. Residues: CASSISTGGYGYTF.

The chain links TRBV6-1 to TRBJ1-2; possible D gene TRBD1, 6 bases. The V gene lost 4 bases and the J gene lost 7 bases, with 19 bases spanning the gap. The CDR3 totals 15 residues. Germline-derived CDR1 and CDR2 are MNHNS and SASEGT. The DNA for the CDR3 is TGTGCCAGCAGTGCTGACTCCAGGGGTCTTTCTGGCTACACCTTC. It specifies CASSADSRGLSGYTF.

The V call is TRBV28, the J call TRBJ1-2; D gene unclear. This CDR3 region has 11 residues. Trimming cost V 6 bases and J 8 bases, with 10 bases left between them. Germline assignment: CDR1 MDHEN and CDR2 SYDVKM. CDR3: CASSDQRGYTF. In nucleotides, the CDR3 is TGTGCCAGCAGCGATCAACGGGGCTACACCTTC.

The V gene is TRBV29-1, the J gene TRBJ2-4; D gene ambiguous. Trimming pared 1 base from V and 13 bases from J, leaving 14 bases between. The CDR3 has 12 amino acids. Germline loops: CDR1 SQVTM, CDR2 ANQGSEA. The CDR3 loop is CSVEGLRSEQYF. In nucleotides, the CDR3 is TGCAGCGTTGAAGGATTACGGTCCGAACAGTACTTC.

The V gene is TRBV19, the J gene TRBJ1-2; D ambiguous. CDR3 length equals 13 residues. CDR1 is LNHDA and CDR2 is SQIVND in the germline V gene (reference sequence). V lost 7 bases, J lost 2 bases, and 11 bases lay in between. The CDR3 nucleotides are TGTGCCAGTAAGCGGAGGCCCAACTATGGCTACACCTTC. Translation: CASKRRPNYGYTF.

The chain links TRBV4-3 to TRBJ2-2, with D perhaps TRBD1 (5 bases). The CDR3 length is 17 residues. Germline CDR1 reads LGHNA; CDR2 reads YSLEER. V shed 1 base and J shed 1 base, with 13 bases lying between them. The chain's CDR3 is CASSQGQSSLNTGELFF. The CDR3 coding sequence is TGCGCCAGCAGCCAAGGACAGAGCTCGTTGAACACCGGGGAGCTGTTTTTT.

The chain has TRBV5-1 and TRBJ2-6; no clear D. The germline V gene has CDR1 SGHRS and CDR2 YFSETQ. The CDR3 has 18 residues. Trimming took 7 bases from V and 4 from J, leaving 24 bases between them. CDR3 sequence (DNA): TGCGCCAGCTTCCTAAGTCCGGGTCTACCTTTAGGGGCCAACGTCCTGACTTTC. Amino acid sequence: CASFLSPGLPLGANVLTF. The whole variable domain, remainder taken from reference TRBV5-1 and TRBJ2-6, is KAGVTQTPRYLIKTRGQQVTLSCSPISGHRSVSWYQQTPGQGLQFLFEYFSETQRNKGNFPGRFSGRQFSNSRSEMNVSTLELGDSALYLCASFLSPGLPLGANVLTFGAGSRLTVL.

The chain is built from TRBV25-1 and TRBJ2-5; 8 nucleotides match TRBD1. This CDR3 comprises 16 residues. J lost 5 bases, V lost 1 base, and 9 bases had no gene match. Germline V gives CDR1 MGHDK, CDR2 SYGVNS. This CDR3 reads CASSEFGAGGLETQYF. The DNA for the CDR3 is TGTGCCAGCAGTGAATTCGGGGCAGGGGGCCTGGAGACCCAGTACTTC. The complete variable domain, with remaining parts taken from reference TRBV25-1 and TRBJ2-5, reads EADIYQTPRYLVIGTGKKITLECSQTMGHDKMYWYQQDPGMELHLIHYSYGVNSTEKGDLSSESTVSRIRTEHFPLTLESARPSHTSQYLCASSEFGAGGLETQYFGPGTRLLVL.

This clone was recorded only once. The CDR3 DNA is TGCGCCAGCAGCTTGAGCGGAAGACGCACAGATACGCAGTATTTT. Amino acids: CASSLSGRRTDTQYF. The chain is built from TRBV5-1 and TRBJ2-3, with a possible D match to TRBD2 (5 bases). Germline CDR1 and CDR2: SGHRS and YFSETQ. Between the trimmed V and J ends, which lost 1 base and 1 base, there was a span of 10 bases. The CDR3 is 15 amino acids.